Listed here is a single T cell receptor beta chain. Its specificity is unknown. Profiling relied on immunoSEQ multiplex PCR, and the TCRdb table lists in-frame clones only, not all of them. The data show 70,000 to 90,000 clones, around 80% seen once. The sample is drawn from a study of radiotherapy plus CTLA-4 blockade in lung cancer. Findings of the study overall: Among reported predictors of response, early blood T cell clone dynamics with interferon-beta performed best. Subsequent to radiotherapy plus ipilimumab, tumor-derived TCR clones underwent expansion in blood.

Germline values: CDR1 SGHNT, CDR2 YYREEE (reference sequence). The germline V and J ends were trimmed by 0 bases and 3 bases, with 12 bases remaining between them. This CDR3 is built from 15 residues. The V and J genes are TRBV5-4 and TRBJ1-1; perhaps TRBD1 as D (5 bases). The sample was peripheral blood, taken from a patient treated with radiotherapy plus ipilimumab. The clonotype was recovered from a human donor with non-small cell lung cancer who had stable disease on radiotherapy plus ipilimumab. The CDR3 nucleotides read TGTGCCAGCAGCTTGGCCGGGGGTTGGTACACTGAAGCTTTCTTT. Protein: CASSLAGGWYTEAFF.